This T cell receptor (beta chain) was obtained from a study of regulatory T cells in long-lasting Graves disease. Study outcomes and limitations: Peripheral blood, not thyroid tissue, was the sole material studied. Reduced TCR diversity was observed in persistent Graves' patients versus newly diagnosed patients.

Time point indicated: persistent/refractory GD, antithyroid drugs over 5 years with positive TRAb. After RNA was extracted from PBMCs, the TCR library was made from it. Each of the patients was recruited from an endocrinology department situated in Xi'an, China. This clonotype was seen ten or more times. The antigen remains unidentified. According to the study, TCR beta libraries were built with iRepertoire HTBI primers and CDR3-region Arm-PCR. As handled by the study authors: Identification across samples found 60 to 75 TRBV and 12 to 15 TRBJ segments. MiXCR was run by TCRdb on the multiplex PCR reads, yielding one entry per CDR3 protein. These V and J calls originate from TCRdb's pipeline instead of the authors' own analysis. The sample includes around 450,000 distinct CDR3 sequences, 20% to 25% of them seen just once. Between the trimmed V and J ends, which lost 11 bases and 0 bases, there was a span of 20 bases. Per germline, CDR1 SNHLY and CDR2 FYNNEI. CDR3 length: 17 amino acids.

This rearrangement joins TRBV2 to TRBJ2-6; D tentatively fits TRBD1 or TRBD2 (7 bases each). This TCR came from a female donor with Graves disease. Sequenced here: peripheral blood mononuclear cells (PBMCs), sampled when the disease was refractory, from a patient treated with antithyroid drugs. The CDR3: CAFPGGADSSGANVLTF. The DNA of the CDR3 is TGTGCCTTTCCAGGGGGGGCCGATAGCTCTGGGGCCAACGTCCTGACTTTC.